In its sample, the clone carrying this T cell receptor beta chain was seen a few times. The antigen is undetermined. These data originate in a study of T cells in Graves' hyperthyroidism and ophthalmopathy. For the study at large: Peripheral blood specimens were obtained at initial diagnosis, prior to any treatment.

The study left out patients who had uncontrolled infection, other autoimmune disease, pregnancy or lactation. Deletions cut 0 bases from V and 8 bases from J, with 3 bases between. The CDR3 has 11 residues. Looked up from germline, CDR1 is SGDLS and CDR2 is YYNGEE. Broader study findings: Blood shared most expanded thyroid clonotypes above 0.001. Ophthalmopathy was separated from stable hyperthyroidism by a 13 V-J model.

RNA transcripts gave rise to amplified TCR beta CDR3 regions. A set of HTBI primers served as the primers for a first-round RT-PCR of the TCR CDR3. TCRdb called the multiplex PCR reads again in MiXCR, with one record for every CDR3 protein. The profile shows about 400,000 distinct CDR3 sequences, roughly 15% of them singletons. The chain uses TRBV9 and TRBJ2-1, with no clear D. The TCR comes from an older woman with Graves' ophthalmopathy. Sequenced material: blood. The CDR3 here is CASSVGHEQFF. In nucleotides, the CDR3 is TGTGCCAGCAGCGTAGGCCATGAGCAGTTCTTC. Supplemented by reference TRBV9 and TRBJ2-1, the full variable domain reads DSGVTQTPKHLITATGQRVTLRCSPRSGDLSVYWYQQSLDQGLQFLIQYYNGEERAKGNILERFSAQQFPDLHSELNLSSLELGDSALYFCASSVGHEQFFGPGTRLTVL.